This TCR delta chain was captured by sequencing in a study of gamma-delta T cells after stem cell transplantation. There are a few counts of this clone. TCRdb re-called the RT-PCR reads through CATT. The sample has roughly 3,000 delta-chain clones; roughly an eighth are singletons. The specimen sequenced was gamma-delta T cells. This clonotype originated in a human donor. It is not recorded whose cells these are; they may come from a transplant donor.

DNA of the CDR3: TGTGCTCTTGGGGAACTGCTGGCTGAGGGTAAACTCATCTTT. Encoded protein: CALGELLAEGKLIF. This chain uses TRDV1 with TRDJ1; D uncertain. Germline V lookup: CDR1 TSWWSYY, CDR2 QGS. V was shortened by 0 bases and J by 7 bases, with 12 bases between the two germline ends. This CDR3 contains 14 residues.